The next 14 T cell receptor beta chains were all read from a single sample in a study of blood T cell repertoires in COVID-19. The assay was immunoSEQ multiplex PCR, and TCRdb's table has in-frame clones only and misses some. Here the sample spans 310,000 or so clones, 70% to 90% being singletons. Sequencing input: peripheral blood. The source of these receptors is a woman aged 45-60 years with active or convalescent COVID-19.

The chain recombines TRBV18 with TRBJ2-7; maybe TRBD1 (6 bases). Germline lookup yields CDR1 KGHSH and CDR2 LQKENI. The ends were cut back, 2 bases at V and 2 bases at J, with 16 bases in the middle. The CDR3 length is 16 residues. The CDR3 spells CASSPGASRGAYEQYF. The CDR3 DNA reads as TGTGCCAGCTCACCAGGTGCTTCCAGGGGAGCCTACGAGCAGTACTTC.

The V and J genes are TRBV18 and TRBJ1-1, with no clear D. Between the trimmed V and J ends, which lost 3 bases and 1 base, there was a span of 9 bases. The CDR3 loop spans 14 amino acids. Germline V gives CDR1 KGHSH, CDR2 LQKENI. The DNA of the CDR3 is TGTGCCAGCTCACCGAGCACCAAGAACACTGAAGCTTTCTTT. Translating it yields CASSPSTKNTEAFF.

This chain uses TRBV5-1 with TRBJ1-6; the match to TRBD1 covers 9 bases. CDR3 length: 15 amino acids. CDR1 is SGHRS, CDR2 YFSETQ, per germline. V shed 1 base and J 9 bases; nucleotides not matched to a gene: 5. The CDR3 reads CASSLRGQGLSPLHF. The CDR3 nucleotides read TGCGCCAGCAGCTTGAGGGGACAGGGCCTTTCACCCCTCCACTTT.

This clone occurred a few times. This chain uses TRBV4-3 with TRBJ2-1; D remains unclear. CDR3 size: 16 residues. The germline V gene encodes CDR1 LGHNA and CDR2 YSLEER. V was clipped by 0 bases and J by 2 bases, with 11 bases between them. CDR3 loop: CASSQDPEGAYNEQFF. The CDR3 DNA is TGCGCCAGCAGCCAAGATCCAGAAGGAGCCTACAATGAGCAGTTCTTC.

The genes are TRBV18 and TRBJ2-7; weak D call: TRBD2 (5 bases). The ends were cut back, 5 bases at V and 1 base at J, with 9 bases in the middle. This CDR3 has 13 residues. Germline CDR1 reads KGHSH; CDR2 reads LQKENI. CDR3 coding DNA: TGTGCCAGCTCAAGCGGCAGTTCCTACGAGCAGTACTTC. This codes for CASSSGSSYEQYF. Full variable domain (missing parts from reference TRBV18 and TRBJ2-7): NAGVMQNPRHLVRRRGQEARLRCSPMKGHSHVYWYRQLPEEGLKFMVYLQKENIIDESGMPKERFSAEFPKEGPSILRIQQVVRGDSAAYFCASSSGSSYEQYFGPGTRLTVT.

The J gene is TRBJ2-2, the V gene TRBV29-1; weak D call: TRBD2 (5 bases). Trimming removed 6 bases at V and 1 base at J, with 18 bases between. Looked up from germline, CDR1 is SQVTM and CDR2 is ANQGSEA. The CDR3 is made up of 16 amino acids. For the CDR3, the DNA is TGCAGCGTCGCGGTAACCTTGGGGAGGAACACCGGGGAGCTGTTTTTT. This translates into CSVAVTLGRNTGELFF.

The DNA for the CDR3 is TGTGCCAGCAGCTTGTACGGCGGGGGGCTCTACAATGAGCAGTTCTTC. Translation: CASSLYGGGLYNEQFF. The chain uses TRBV5-6 and TRBJ2-1; the match to TRBD2 covers 8 bases. Germline V gives CDR1 SGHDT, CDR2 YYEEEE. The CDR3 runs to 16 residues. V dropped 1 base and J dropped 3; count of bases not matched to a gene: 6.

The rearrangement uses TRBV6-2 or TRBV6-3 and TRBJ1-2; D is undetermined. V shed 0 bases and J shed 5 bases, with 4 bases lying between them. In germline, CDR1 is MNHEY, CDR2 SVGEGT. This CDR3 contains 12 residues. Written as DNA, the CDR3 is TGTGCCAGCAGTTACTCCGTTTATGGCTACACCTTC. This gives the protein CASSYSVYGYTF.

The chain is built from TRBV4-1 and TRBJ2-3; possible D gene TRBD2, 7 bases. Germline-derived CDR1 and CDR2 are MGHRA and YSYEKL. V dropped 0 bases and J dropped 4 bases, with 11 bases sitting between them. The CDR3 extends over 15 amino acids. CDR3 nucleotide sequence: TGCGCCAGCAGCCAAGACGGGGGGCGTCCAGATACGCAGTATTTT. It yields the protein CASSQDGGRPDTQYF.

The table lists this clone with a few counts. This sequence joins TRBV3-1 (or the pseudogene TRBV3-2) and TRBJ2-7; TRBD1 agrees at 7 bases. The CDR3 spans 15 residues. The germline V gene encodes CDR1 LGHDT and CDR2 YNNKEL (reference sequence). With 7 bases clipped from V and 0 bases from J, the junction kept 9 bases outside the gene matches. The CDR3 loop is CASTLSGTVSYEQYF. DNA of the CDR3: TGTGCCAGCACCCTTTCAGGGACAGTCTCCTACGAGCAGTACTTC.

To note about this clone: The same CDR3 also results from other DNA sequences found in this sample. The genes are TRBV5-1 and TRBJ2-7, with TRBD1 as a possible D gene (6 bases). This CDR3 spans 15 amino acids. CDR1 and CDR2 (germline): SGHRS, YFSETQ. Trimming took off 0 bases at V and 0 bases at J, with 10 bases between the two ends. CDR3: CASSLGQASSYEQYF. Written as DNA, the CDR3 is TGCGCCAGCAGCTTGGGACAGGCTAGCTCCTACGAGCAGTACTTC.

This clone was recorded a few times. The chain uses TRBV18 and TRBJ2-5; tentative D call: TRBD1 (7 bases). Trimming took off 5 bases at V and 4 bases at J, with 14 bases between the two ends. This CDR3 is built from 14 residues. The germline gives CDR1 KGHSH, CDR2 LQKENI. DNA of the CDR3: TGTGCCAGCTCATATGCCAGGGGGGCAGAGACCCAGTACTTC. This encodes CASSYARGAETQYF.

This clone was detected a few times. The rearrangement links TRBV3-1 (or the pseudogene TRBV3-2) to TRBJ1-4; weak D call: TRBD1 (5 bases). Trimming shortened V by 0 bases and J by 8 bases, and 7 bases separated the two germline ends. The CDR3 spans 13 residues. Looked up from germline, CDR1 is LGHDT and CDR2 is YNNKEL (reference sequence). CDR3 sequence reads: CASSQEGREKLFF. For the CDR3, the DNA is TGTGCCAGCAGCCAAGAGGGGCGCGAAAAACTGTTTTTT.

The rearrangement links TRBV4-3 to TRBJ2-1; 10 positions agree with TRBD2. The CDR3 totals 18 residues. V shed 4 bases, J shed 7 bases, and the junction held 16 bases outside the gene matches. In germline, CDR1 is LGHNA, CDR2 YSLEER. This chain's CDR3 is CASSRTGLAGATGNEQFF. CDR3 DNA: TGCGCCAGCAGCCGTACTGGCCTAGCGGGAGCTACGGGGAATGAGCAGTTCTTC.